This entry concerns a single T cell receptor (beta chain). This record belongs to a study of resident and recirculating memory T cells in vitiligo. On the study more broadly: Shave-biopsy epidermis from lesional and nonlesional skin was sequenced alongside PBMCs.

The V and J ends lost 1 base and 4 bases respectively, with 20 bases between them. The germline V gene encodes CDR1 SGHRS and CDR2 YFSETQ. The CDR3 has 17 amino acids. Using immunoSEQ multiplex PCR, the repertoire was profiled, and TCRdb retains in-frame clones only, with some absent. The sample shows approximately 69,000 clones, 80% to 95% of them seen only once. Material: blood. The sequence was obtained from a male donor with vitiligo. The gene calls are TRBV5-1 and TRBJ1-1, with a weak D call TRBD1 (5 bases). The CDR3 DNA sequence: TGCGCCAGCAGCTTGAGGGGACCAGGGCGAGCGGGCACTGAAGCTTTCTTT. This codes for CASSLRGPGRAGTEAFF.